Shown below are 9 T cell receptor beta chains from a single sample sequenced in a study of shared clonotypes between healthy human individuals. Sequencing used immunoSEQ multiplex PCR; TCRdb keeps in-frame clones, though not all of them. The sample carries a few million clones, just over 90% recorded once. The sample comprised naive CD4+ T cells sorted from blood. The subset here: CD45RA+ positively selected. These receptors were obtained from a man aged 18-30 years in good health.

The genes are TRBV19 and TRBJ2-7; 12 bases are shared with TRBD2. The germline gives CDR1 LNHDA, CDR2 SQIVND (reference sequence). The ends lost 7 bases at V and 3 bases at J; junction bases unmatched: 4. The CDR3 extends over 14 amino acids. DNA of the CDR3: TGTGCCAGTACCTCGACTAGCGGGAGCTACGAGCAGTACTTC. Translated: CASTSTSGSYEQYF.

The chain uses TRBV10-3 and TRBJ2-3, with D possibly being TRBD1 or TRBD2 (6 bases each). Germline V gene data show CDR1 as ENHRY and CDR2 as SYGVKD. The V and J ends lost 2 bases and 5 bases respectively, with 20 bases between them. The CDR3 is 17 amino acids. CDR3 loop: CAISEPGAGRKQDTQYF. The DNA for the CDR3 is TGTGCCATCAGTGAGCCGGGGGCAGGTCGGAAACAAGATACGCAGTATTTT.

The chain recombines TRBV28 with TRBJ2-1; 9 bases align to TRBD1. The ends lost 4 bases at V and 3 bases at J; junction bases unmatched: 10. This CDR3 contains 17 residues. The germline gives CDR1 MDHEN, CDR2 SYDVKM. This CDR3 reads CASSSIMGQGSYNEQFF. In DNA form, the CDR3 reads TGTGCCAGCAGTTCAATAATGGGACAGGGAAGCTACAATGAGCAGTTCTTC.

As concerns this clone: The sample contains more than one DNA sequence encoding this CDR3. The chain has TRBV19 and TRBJ1-5; 8 bases are a match to TRBD1. The germline CDR1 and CDR2 sequences are LNHDA and SQIVND (reference sequence). V shed 6 bases and J 5 bases; nucleotides not matched to a gene: 3. The CDR3 has 13 residues. The CDR3, as DNA: TGTGCCAGTAGCGGACAGGGAGATCAGCCCCAGCATTTT. It codes for CASSGQGDQPQHF.

This clone was seen more than once but under ten times. The chain uses TRBV28 and TRBJ1-3, with 7 bases lining up with TRBD1. Germline V gene sequence: CDR1 MDHEN, CDR2 SYDVKM. The CDR3 totals 19 residues. V trimming: 10 bases; J trimming: 2 bases; junction bases outside the gene matches: 23. The CDR3 bases are TGTGCCACCTCTAAATCCTACGGTCCAGGGCAGGGGGCTGGAAACACCATATATTTT. This encodes CATSKSYGPGQGAGNTIYF.

The chain couples TRBV19 to TRBJ1-1; 8 positions agree with TRBD1. V gave up 7 bases and J gave up 1 base; unmatched junction bases: 2. CDR3 length: 13 amino acids. In germline, CDR1 is LNHDA, CDR2 SQIVND (reference sequence). CDR3 residues: CASMDRANTEAFF. DNA for the CDR3: TGTGCCAGTATGGACAGGGCGAACACTGAAGCTTTCTTT.

With regard to this clone: Other DNA sequences within the sample encode an identical CDR3. This chain links TRBV14 with TRBJ2-5; D is unresolved. This CDR3 is 14 amino acids long. The V end was cut by 0 bases, the J end by 2 bases, with 7 bases between. Germline V lookup: CDR1 SGHDN, CDR2 FVKESK. The CDR3: CASSQDTVQETQYF. The CDR3 DNA is TGTGCCAGCAGCCAAGATACAGTACAAGAGACCCAGTACTTC.

The J gene is TRBJ1-4, the V gene TRBV30; the D gene is possibly TRBD1 (5 bases). CDR1 and CDR2 (germline): GTSNPN, SVGIG (reference sequence). The CDR3 is made up of 15 amino acids. Trimming removed 0 bases at V and 4 bases at J, with 12 bases between. The CDR3 DNA sequence: TGTGCCTGGAGTGTGGCGACAGCCTTTAATGAAAAACTGTTTTTT. Encoded protein: CAWSVATAFNEKLFF.

V usage is TRBV6-5 and J usage is TRBJ2-7; 8 nucleotides line up with TRBD2. V lost 6 bases, J lost 6 bases, and 4 bases stayed unmatched. Germline V CDR1 and CDR2: MNHEY, SVGAGI. This CDR3 comprises 12 residues. The DNA for the CDR3 is TGTGCCAGCAGGCAACGGGGGGGCGAGCAGTACTTC. Translated, it gives CASRQRGGEQYF.